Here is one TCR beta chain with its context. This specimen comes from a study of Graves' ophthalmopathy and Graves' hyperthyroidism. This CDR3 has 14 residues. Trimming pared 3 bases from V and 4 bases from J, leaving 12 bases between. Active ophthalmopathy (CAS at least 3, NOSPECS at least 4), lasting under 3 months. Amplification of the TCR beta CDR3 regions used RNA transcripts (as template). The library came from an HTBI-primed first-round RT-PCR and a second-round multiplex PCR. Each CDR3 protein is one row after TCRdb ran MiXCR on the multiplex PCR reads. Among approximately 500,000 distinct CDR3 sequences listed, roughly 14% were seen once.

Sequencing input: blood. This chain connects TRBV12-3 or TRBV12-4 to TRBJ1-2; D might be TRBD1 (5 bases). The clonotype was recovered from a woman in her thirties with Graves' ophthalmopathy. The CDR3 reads CASSFGGTGYGYTF. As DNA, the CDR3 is TGTGCCAGCAGTTTCGGAGGGACCGGCTATGGCTACACCTTC.